This T cell receptor (beta chain) stems from a study of blood T cell repertoires in COVID-19 (dated by TCRdb to about 2020). Background on the whole study: The collaborator samples originated in the United States, Italy and Spain and spanned the acute and convalescent phases of COVID-19. Sample metadata almost always included a de-identified subject ID, COVID-19 status, age in years and sex. The material from the prospective study consisted of cDNA or gDNA derived from T cells, B-cell-depleted T cells, or PBMCs. Subjects who had been exposed to COVID-19, were actively infected with it, or had recovered from it provided the deeply sampled blood TCRbeta repertoires that made up the dataset. HLA class I and class II types, where available, came from metadata supplied by the sample provider rather than from assay-based typing. A freely available public database, intended as a resource for researchers studying the immune response to SARS-CoV-2, is where the repertoires were released. Samples came from the ongoing ImmuneRACE study (first 160 participants) plus 1,254 subjects from 6 global collaborators.

Of note for this clone: Its antigen target is currently unknown. No base qualities exist here, and no much larger clone lies one base off it.

CDR1 SGHKS and CDR2 YYEKEE were looked up in the germline V gene (reference sequence). At the junction V is shortened by 1 base and J by 7 bases, with 14 bases in between. The CDR3, from cysteine to phenylalanine, totals 14 residues. This entry keeps only the CDR3 DNA: 42 bases, framed from base 1. The immunoSEQ Assay, a bias-controlled multiplex PCR, was used to amplify TCRbeta CDR3 regions from genomic DNA. The original pipeline was this. The number of nucleated cells in each sample was estimated from the amplification of reference gene primers within the assay. Sequence reads were collapsed and filtered to measure the absolute abundance of every unique TCRbeta CDR3 rearrangement. Productive Simpson clonality was computed per sample as the square root of Simpson's diversity index over productive rearrangements. TCRdb re-hosts the immuneACCESS table, in-frame sequences only. Its copies lack some clones; in the studies checked, an unresolved V gene accounts for under half of them, and the cause for the rest is not known. Clone size and V and J calls were adopted from that table, with D and trimming inferred from the DNA. This sample is represented by 330,000 or so clones; approximately 86% of them were singletons. The ten largest clones represent roughly a tenth of the sample.

Overall study outcomes, separate from this receptor: How much clinical and demographic metadata was included differed by source and by participant, and the metadata was provided uncurated.

At one collaborating source in Seattle, patients were enrolled during active infection and were followed longitudinally through the course of disease. Collaborating institutions collected whole blood in K2EDTA tubes following their own protocols. Collaborator samples were shipped for TCRbeta analysis as frozen whole blood, isolated PBMCs, or DNA extracted from either sample type. The material sequenced was peripheral blood. This TCR came from a man aged 30 to 45 with COVID-19, enrolled during active disease. The V and J genes are TRBV5-5 and TRBJ1-2, with the D segment identity uncertain. The encoded CDR3 is CASSLLEVWSGYTF. The DNA sequence is as follows: TGTGCCAGCAGCTTGTTGGAGGTGTGGAGTGGCTACACCTTC.